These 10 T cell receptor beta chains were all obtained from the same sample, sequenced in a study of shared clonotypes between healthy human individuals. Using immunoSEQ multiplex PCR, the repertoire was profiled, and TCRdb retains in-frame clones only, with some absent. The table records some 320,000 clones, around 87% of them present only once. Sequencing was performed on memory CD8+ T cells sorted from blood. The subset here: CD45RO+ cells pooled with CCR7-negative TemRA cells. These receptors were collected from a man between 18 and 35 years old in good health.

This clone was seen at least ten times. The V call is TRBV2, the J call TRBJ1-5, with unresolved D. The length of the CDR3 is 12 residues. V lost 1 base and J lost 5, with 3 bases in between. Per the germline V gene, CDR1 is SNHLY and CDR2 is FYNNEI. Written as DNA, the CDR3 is TGTGCCAGCAGTGAAGAGTATCAGCCCCAGCATTTT. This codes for CASSEEYQPQHF.

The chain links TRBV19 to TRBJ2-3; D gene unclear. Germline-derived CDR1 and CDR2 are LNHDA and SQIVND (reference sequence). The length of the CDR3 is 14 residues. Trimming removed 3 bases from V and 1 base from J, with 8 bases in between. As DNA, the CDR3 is TGTGCCAGTAGTATCCCTCAGGGCACAGATACGCAGTATTTT. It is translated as CASSIPQGTDTQYF. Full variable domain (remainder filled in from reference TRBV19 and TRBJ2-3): DGGITQSPKYLFRKEGQNVTLSCEQNLNHDAMYWYRQDPGQGLRLIYYSQIVNDFQKGDIAEGYSVSREKKESFPLTVTSAQKNPTAFYLCASSIPQGTDTQYFGPGTRLTVL.

This chain's CDR3 is CASSLPPGLAGTTSYEQYF. The CDR3 DNA follows: TGTGCCAGCAGCTTGCCCCCTGGACTAGCGGGAACGACCTCGTACGAGCAGTACTTC. The V gene is TRBV7-9, the J gene TRBJ2-7; 12 nucleotides match TRBD2. V was pared by 3 bases and J by 4 bases, with 16 bases of the junction left unmatched. The CDR3 contains 19 residues. Germline CDR1 SEHNR, CDR2 FQNEAQ (reference sequence).

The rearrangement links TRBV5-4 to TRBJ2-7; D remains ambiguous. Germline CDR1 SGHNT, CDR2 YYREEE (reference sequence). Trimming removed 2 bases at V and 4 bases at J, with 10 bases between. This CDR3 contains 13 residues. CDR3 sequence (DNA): TGTGCCAGCAGCTTAGCCTTCGGGTACGAGCAGTACTTC. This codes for CASSLAFGYEQYF.

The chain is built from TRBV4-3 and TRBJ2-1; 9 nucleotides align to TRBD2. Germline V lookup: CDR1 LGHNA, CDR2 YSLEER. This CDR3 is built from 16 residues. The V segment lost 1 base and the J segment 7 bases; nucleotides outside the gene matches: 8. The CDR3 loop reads CASSQGWTSEQNEQFF. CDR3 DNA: TGCGCCAGCAGCCAAGGTTGGACTAGCGAGCAGAATGAGCAGTTCTTC.

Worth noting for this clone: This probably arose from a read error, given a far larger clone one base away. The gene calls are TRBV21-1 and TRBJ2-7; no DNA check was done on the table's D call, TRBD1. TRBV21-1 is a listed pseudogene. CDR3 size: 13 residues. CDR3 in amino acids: CASSRDRDYEQYF. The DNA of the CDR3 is TGTGCCAGCAGCCGGGACAGGGACTACGAGCAGTACTTC.

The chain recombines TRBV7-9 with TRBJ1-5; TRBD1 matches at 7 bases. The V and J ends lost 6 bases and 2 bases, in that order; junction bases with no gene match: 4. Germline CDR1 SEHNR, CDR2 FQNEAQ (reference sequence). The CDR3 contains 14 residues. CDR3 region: CASSRDSGNQPQHF. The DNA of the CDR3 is TGTGCCAGCAGTCGGGACAGTGGCAATCAGCCCCAGCATTTT. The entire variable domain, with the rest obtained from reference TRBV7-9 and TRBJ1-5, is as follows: DTGVSQNPRHKITKRGQNVTFRCDPISEHNRLYWYRQTLGQGPEFLTYFQNEAQLEKSRLLSDRFSAERPKGSFSTLEIQRTEQGDSAMYLCASSRDSGNQPQHFGDGTRLSIL.

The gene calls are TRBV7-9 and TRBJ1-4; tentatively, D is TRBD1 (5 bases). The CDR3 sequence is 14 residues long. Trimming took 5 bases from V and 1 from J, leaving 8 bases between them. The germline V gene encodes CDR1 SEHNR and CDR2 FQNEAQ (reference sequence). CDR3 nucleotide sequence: TGTGCCAGCAGCCTCAGGGAAACTAATGAAAAACTGTTTTTT. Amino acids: CASSLRETNEKLFF.

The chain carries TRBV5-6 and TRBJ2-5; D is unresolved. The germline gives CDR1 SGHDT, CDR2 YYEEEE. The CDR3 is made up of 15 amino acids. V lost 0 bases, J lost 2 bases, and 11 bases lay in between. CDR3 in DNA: TGTGCCAGCAGCTTGGGGGCTAATTGGCAAGAGACCCAGTACTTC. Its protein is CASSLGANWQETQYF.

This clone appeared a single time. Here the CDR3 reads CASSWGGFSYEQYF. CDR3 DNA: TGTGCCAGCAGTTGGGGGGGTTTTTCCTACGAGCAGTACTTC. The chain employs TRBV27 and TRBJ2-7; 7 positions match TRBD2. Germline V lookup: CDR1 MNHEY, CDR2 SMNVEV (reference sequence). The length of the CDR3 is 14 residues. With 4 bases clipped from V and 1 base from J, the junction kept 4 bases outside the gene matches.